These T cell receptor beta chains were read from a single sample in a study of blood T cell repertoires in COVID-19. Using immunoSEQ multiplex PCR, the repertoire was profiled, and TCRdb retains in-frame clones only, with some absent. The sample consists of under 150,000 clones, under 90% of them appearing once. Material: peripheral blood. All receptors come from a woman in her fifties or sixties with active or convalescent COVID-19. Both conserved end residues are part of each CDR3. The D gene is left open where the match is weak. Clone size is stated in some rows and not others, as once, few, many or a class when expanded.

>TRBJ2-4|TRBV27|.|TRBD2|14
TGTGCCAGCAGACGGGGGGGCGAGGGGAACATTCAGTACTTC
CASRRGGEGNIQYF
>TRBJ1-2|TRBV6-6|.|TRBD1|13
TGTGCCAGCAGTCTCCAGGGGGCGGATGGCTACACCTTC
CASSLQGADGYTF
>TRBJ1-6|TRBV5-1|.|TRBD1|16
TGCGCCAGCAGCTTGGGAAGGGACAGACGGAATTCACCCCTCCACTTT
CASSLGRDRRNSPLHF
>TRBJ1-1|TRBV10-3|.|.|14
TGTGCCATCAGTGAACAGGGAGGGGACACTGAAGCTTTCTTT
CAISEQGGDTEAFF
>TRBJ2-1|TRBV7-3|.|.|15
TGTGCCAGCAGCCTCTTAGGGGGGGAGTACAATGAGCAGTTCTTC
CASSLLGGEYNEQFF
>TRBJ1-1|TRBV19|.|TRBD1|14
TGTGCCAGTAGTCCAGGACAGGGGGCCGCTGAAGCTTTCTTT
CASSPGQGAAEAFF
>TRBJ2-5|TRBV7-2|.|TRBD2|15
TGTGCCAGCAGCCCACTCCGGGGACTAAAAGAGACCCAGTACTTC
CASSPLRGLKETQYF
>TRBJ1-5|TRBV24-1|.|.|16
TGTGCCACCAGTGAATCGGGGGTTACGGGCAATCAGCCCCAGCATTTT
CATSESGVTGNQPQHF
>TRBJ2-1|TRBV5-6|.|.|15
TGTGCCAGCAGCTTGACAGGGTCCCCCTACAATGAGCAGTTCTTC
CASSLTGSPYNEQFF
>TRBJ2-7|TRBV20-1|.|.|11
TGCAGTGCTAGTGGGTCCGGCGAGCAGTACTTC
CSASGSGEQYF
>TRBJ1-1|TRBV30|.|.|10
TGTGCCTGGAGAGGGACTGTAGCTTTCTTT
CAWRGTVAFF
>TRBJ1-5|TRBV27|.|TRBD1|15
TGTGCCAGCAGTTTAGGACAGGGGGATGGTCAGCCCCAGCATTTT
CASSLGQGDGQPQHF
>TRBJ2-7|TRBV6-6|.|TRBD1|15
TGTGCCAGCAGCTCGAGGGACAGGAGATCCTACGAGCAGTACTTC
CASSSRDRRSYEQYF
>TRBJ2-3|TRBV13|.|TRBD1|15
TGTGCCAGCAGCCATCGACAGGGAAACACAGATACGCAGTATTTT
CASSHRQGNTDTQYF
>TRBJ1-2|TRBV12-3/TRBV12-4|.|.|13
TGTGCCAGCAGTTACCCCCAGGGTGGTGGCTACACCTTC
CASSYPQGGGYTF
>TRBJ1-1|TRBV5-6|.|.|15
TGTGCCAGCAGCTTGGTTGGGGGCACGAACACTGAAGCTTTCTTT
CASSLVGGTNTEAFF
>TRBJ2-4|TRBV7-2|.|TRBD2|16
TGTGCCAGCAGCTTAATGAGGGGCGGGAGTAGAAACATTCAGTACTTC
CASSLMRGGSRNIQYF
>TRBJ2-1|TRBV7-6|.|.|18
TGTGCCAGCAGCTTAAGGCCCCCGCAGGGGATCAATTACAATGAGCAGTTCTTC
CASSLRPPQGINYNEQFF
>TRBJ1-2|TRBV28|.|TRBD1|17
TGTGCCAGCAGTCTTTTACCCGCTCTGGGACAGTTGGATGGCTACACCTTC
CASSLLPALGQLDGYTF
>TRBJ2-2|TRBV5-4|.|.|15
TGTGCCAGCAGCTACGTCAGGGGTAACACCGGGGAGCTGTTTTTT
CASSYVRGNTGELFF
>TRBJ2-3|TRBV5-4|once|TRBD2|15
TGTGCCAGCAGCCAGACTAGCGGCCTCCCAGATACGCAGTATTTT
CASSQTSGLPDTQYF
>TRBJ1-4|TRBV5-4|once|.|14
TGTGCCAGCAGCTTGAGGGGCACCAATGAAAAACTGTTTTTT
CASSLRGTNEKLFF
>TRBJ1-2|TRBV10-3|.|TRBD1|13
TGTGCCATCAGTGAGAACAGGGGGTATGGCTACACCTTC
CAISENRGYGYTF
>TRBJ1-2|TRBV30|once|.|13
TGTGCCTGGAGTGCCCACAGTGAAGGTGGCTACACCTTC
CAWSAHSEGGYTF
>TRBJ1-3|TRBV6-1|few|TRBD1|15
TGTGCCAGCAGTGAAGGACAGGGGACTGGAAACACCATATATTTT
CASSEGQGTGNTIYF
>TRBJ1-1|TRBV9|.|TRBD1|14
TGTGCCAGCAGCGTAGGAGAGGGGGCGACTGAAGCTTTCTTT
CASSVGEGATEAFF
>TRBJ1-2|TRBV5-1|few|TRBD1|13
TGCGCCAGCAGCCCCGGGACAGGGTATGGCTACACCTTC
CASSPGTGYGYTF
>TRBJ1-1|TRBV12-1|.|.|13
TGTGCCAGCAGCTTTGATACAAACACTGAAGCTTTCTTT
CASSFDTNTEAFF
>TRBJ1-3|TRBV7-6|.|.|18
TGTGCCAGCAGCTTATTTGGAGGGGAAGGTTTGGCTGGAAACACCATATATTTT
CASSLFGGEGLAGNTIYF
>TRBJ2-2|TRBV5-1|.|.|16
TGCGCCAGCAGCTTGTTATCCAGGGTAGACACCGGGGAGCTGTTTTTT
CASSLLSRVDTGELFF
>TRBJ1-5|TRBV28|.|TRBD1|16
TGTGCCAGCAGTATTCCCGGGACAGGGCCCCATCAGCCCCAGCATTTT
CASSIPGTGPHQPQHF
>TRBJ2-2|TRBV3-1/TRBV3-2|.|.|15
TGTGCCAGCAGCCAAGTATCGAGGAACACCGGGGAGCTGTTTTTT
CASSQVSRNTGELFF
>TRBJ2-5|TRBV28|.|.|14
TGTGCCAGCAGATACAATACAGGGAGGGGGACCCAGTACTTC
CASRYNTGRGTQYF
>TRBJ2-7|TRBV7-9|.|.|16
TGTGCCAGCAGCCCAATAAGCGGGCTGGCTGCCTACGAGCAGTACTTC
CASSPISGLAAYEQYF
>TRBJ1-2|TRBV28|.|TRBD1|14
TGTGCCAGCAGTTCGACAGGGGCTAACTATGGCTACACCTTC
CASSSTGANYGYTF
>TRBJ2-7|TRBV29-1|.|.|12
TGCAGCGTTGGACGGGATCAATACGAGCAGTACTTC
CSVGRDQYEQYF
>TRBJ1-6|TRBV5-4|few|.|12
TGTGCCAGCAGTTCGTATAATTCACCCCTCCACTTT
CASSSYNSPLHF
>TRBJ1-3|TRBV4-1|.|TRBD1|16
TGCGCCAGCAGCCCAGGACAGGCTCGCTCTGGAAACACCATATATTTT
CASSPGQARSGNTIYF
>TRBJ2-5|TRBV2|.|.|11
TGTGCCAGCAGTTCTAAAGAGACCCAGTACTTC
CASSSKETQYF
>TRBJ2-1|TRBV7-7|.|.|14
TGTGCCAGCAGCTTAACCAGCTCCTACAATGAGCAGTTCTTC
CASSLTSSYNEQFF
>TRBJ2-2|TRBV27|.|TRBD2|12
TGTGCCAGCCGGGAGGGGGCCGGGGAGCTGTTTTTT
CASREGAGELFF
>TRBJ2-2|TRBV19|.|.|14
TGTGCCGCGAAGGGGGAAACGAACACCGGGGAGCTGTTTTTT
CAAKGETNTGELFF
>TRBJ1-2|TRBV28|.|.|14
TGTGCCAGCAGTCCCCTTAGCAATCACTATGGCTACACCTTC
CASSPLSNHYGYTF
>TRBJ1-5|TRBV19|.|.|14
TGTGCCAGTACTATTTCGGCAGGCCATCAGCCCCAGCATTTT
CASTISAGHQPQHF
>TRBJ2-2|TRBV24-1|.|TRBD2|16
TGTGCCACCAGTGACTTGACTAGCGGGGGTGCCGGGGAGCTGTTTTTT
CATSDLTSGGAGELFF
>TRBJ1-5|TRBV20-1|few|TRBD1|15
TGCAGTGCTAGTGACGCGGACAGGGCTGATCAGCCCCAGCATTTT
CSASDADRADQPQHF
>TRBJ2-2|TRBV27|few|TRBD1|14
TGTGCCAGCAGACAGGGGGCGGTCACCGGGGAGCTGTTTTTT
CASRQGAVTGELFF
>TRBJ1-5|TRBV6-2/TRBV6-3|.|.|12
TGTGCCAGCAGTTACTCCGTTCAGCCCCAGCATTTT
CASSYSVQPQHF
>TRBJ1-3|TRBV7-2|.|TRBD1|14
TGTGCCAGCAGCCCCAGACAGGGTGGAAACACCATATATTTT
CASSPRQGGNTIYF
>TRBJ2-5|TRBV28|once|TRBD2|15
TGTGCCAGCAGTCCCAGAGCGGGAGGGCTTGAGACCCAGTACTTC
CASSPRAGGLETQYF
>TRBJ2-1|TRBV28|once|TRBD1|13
TGTGCCAGCAGTTTGGACAGGGACAATGAGCAGTTCTTC
CASSLDRDNEQFF
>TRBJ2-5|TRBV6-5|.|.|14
TGTGCCAGCAGTTACACCGGGGTCCAAGAGACCCAGTACTTC
CASSYTGVQETQYF
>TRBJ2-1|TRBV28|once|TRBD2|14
TGTGCCAGCAGTTTCCCTAGCGGATACAATGAGCAGTTCTTC
CASSFPSGYNEQFF
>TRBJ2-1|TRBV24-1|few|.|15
TGTGCCACCAGTGGGGTGGGAGTATCGTCCAATGAGCAGTTCTTC
CATSGVGVSSNEQFF
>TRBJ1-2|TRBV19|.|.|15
TGTGCCAGTAGCCACCCTTCGCTACCCAACTATGGCTACACCTTC
CASSHPSLPNYGYTF